The 6 T cell receptor beta chains below come from one sample, sequenced in a study of beta chain features in type 1 diabetes. Expressed TCRB transcripts were sequenced because the entire RNA isolate underwent reverse transcription. The data were produced by immunoSEQ multiplex PCR, yet TCRdb's version contains in-frame clones alone and is incomplete. The sample shows 500,000 to 700,000 clones, 15% to 17% of them seen only once. Sequencing used naive CD4+ T cells from blood. Receptors originate from a man between 18 and 29 years old in good health.

This clone was picked up a small number of times. This sequence joins TRBV6-5 and TRBJ1-5; D gene ambiguous. Between the trimmed V and J ends, which lost 8 bases and 3 bases, there was a span of 14 bases. The CDR3 length is 14 residues. Germline CDR1 MNHEY, CDR2 SVGAGI. The CDR3, as DNA: TGTGCCAGCTGTCCGGGTCCGCTCAATCAGCCCCAGCATTTT. It encodes CASCPGPLNQPQHF.

The gene calls are TRBV7-2 and TRBJ2-1; 8 nucleotides line up with TRBD2. Losses at the gene ends were 1 base for V and 7 bases for J; bases not matched to a gene: 9. This CDR3 has 16 amino acids. Germline assignment: CDR1 SGHTA and CDR2 FQGNSA. The CDR3 DNA reads as TGTGCCAGCAGCTTAGTAACCGGGGGGGCCAAGAATGAGCAGTTCTTC. Translated: CASSLVTGGAKNEQFF.

The V call is TRBV15, the J call TRBJ2-3; possibly TRBD2 for D (6 bases). CDR1 is LNHNV, CDR2 YYDKDF, per germline (reference sequence). The V end was cut by 2 bases, the J end by 2 bases, with 17 bases between. The CDR3 is 17 residues long. CDR3 in amino acids: CATSRRLHRDFTDTQYF. Written as DNA, the CDR3 is TGTGCCACCAGCAGACGCCTCCACCGGGACTTCACAGATACGCAGTATTTT.

The chain joins TRBV27 to TRBJ2-7, with TRBD2 matching 14 bases. The V gene end was trimmed by 8 bases and the J gene end by 7 bases; junction bases not matched to a gene: 4. Germline loops: CDR1 MNHEY, CDR2 SMNVEV (reference sequence). The CDR3 runs 13 residues. CDR3 DNA: TGTGCCAGCCGGACTAGCGGGAGGCTTGAGCAGTACTTC. Translated, it gives CASRTSGRLEQYF.

The chain combines TRBV7-2 with TRBJ2-1; D possibly matches TRBD1 or TRBD2 (6 bases each). V was pared by 5 bases and J by 4 bases, with 15 bases between. Per germline, CDR1 SGHTA and CDR2 FQGNSA. The CDR3 spans 15 residues. This chain's CDR3 is CASSQRQGRYNEQFF. The CDR3 coding sequence is TGTGCCAGCAGCCAAAGGCAGGGGAGGTACAATGAGCAGTTCTTC.

V gene TRBV7-9 combines with J gene TRBJ1-2, with D possibly matching TRBD1 (6 bases). The V and J ends lost 2 bases and 8 bases respectively, with 18 bases between them. The CDR3 sequence is 15 residues long. In germline, CDR1 is SEHNR, CDR2 FQNEAQ (reference sequence). CDR3: CASSLRANRAGGYTF. The CDR3 DNA follows: TGTGCCAGCAGCTTAAGAGCCAACAGGGCTGGCGGCTACACCTTC.